This TCR beta chain was documented in a study of T cells in Graves' hyperthyroidism and ophthalmopathy. General study points: Most thyroid clonotypes expanded above 0.001 appeared in blood too. Progression to ophthalmopathy was predicted a median of about six months early.

This clonotype was counted a single time. The antigen is undetermined. The CDR3 contains 16 residues. Trimming left V 0 bases short and J 3 bases short, with 15 bases between. The V gene's germline CDR1 is MGHRA and CDR2 YSYEKL. Fresh peripheral blood, approximately 9.1 ml, was the source of the PBMCs. Amplified regions were TCR beta CDR3 sequences from RNA transcripts. Initially, a first-round RT-PCR of the TCR CDR3 employed the HTBI primer set. TCRdb reprocessed the multiplex PCR reads via MiXCR and lists one record per CDR3 protein. The sample shows some 770,000 distinct CDR3 sequences, roughly 15% of them seen only once.

This TCR was sampled from a man aged 18-30 years with Graves' hyperthyroidism. The gene calls are TRBV4-1 and TRBJ2-7; tentatively, D is TRBD1 or TRBD2 (7 bases each). Input material: blood. The DNA of the CDR3 is TGCGCCAGCAGCCAAGAACTAGCAGGGGGGGGCTACGAGCAGTACTTC. It translates to CASSQELAGGGYEQYF.